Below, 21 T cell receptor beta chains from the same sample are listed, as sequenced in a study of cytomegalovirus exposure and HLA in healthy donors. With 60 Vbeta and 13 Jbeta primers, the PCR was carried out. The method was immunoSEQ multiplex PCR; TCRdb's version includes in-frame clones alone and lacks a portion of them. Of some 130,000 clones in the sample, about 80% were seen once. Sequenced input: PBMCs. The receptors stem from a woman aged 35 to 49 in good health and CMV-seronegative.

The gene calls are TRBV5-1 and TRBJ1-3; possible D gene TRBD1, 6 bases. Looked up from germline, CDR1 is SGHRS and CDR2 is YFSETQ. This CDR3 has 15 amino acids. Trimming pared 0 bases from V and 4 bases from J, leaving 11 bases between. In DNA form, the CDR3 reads TGCGCCAGCAGCTTGGGGCAGGGGAAAGGAAACACCATATATTTT. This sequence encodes CASSLGQGKGNTIYF.

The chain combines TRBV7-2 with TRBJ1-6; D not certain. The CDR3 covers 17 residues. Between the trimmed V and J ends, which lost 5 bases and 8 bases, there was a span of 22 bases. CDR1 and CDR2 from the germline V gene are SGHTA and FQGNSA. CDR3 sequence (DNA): TGTGCCAGCAGCCCCTTGCGGGCAGCTAGGGAATATTCACCCCTCCACTTT. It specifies CASSPLRAAREYSPLHF.

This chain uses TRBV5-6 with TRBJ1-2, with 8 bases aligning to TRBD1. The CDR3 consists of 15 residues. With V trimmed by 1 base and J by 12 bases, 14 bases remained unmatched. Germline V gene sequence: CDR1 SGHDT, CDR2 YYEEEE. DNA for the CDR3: TGTGCCAGCAGCTTGCGGTCCAGTAAAACAGGGGGTGACACCTTC. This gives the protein CASSLRSSKTGGDTF.

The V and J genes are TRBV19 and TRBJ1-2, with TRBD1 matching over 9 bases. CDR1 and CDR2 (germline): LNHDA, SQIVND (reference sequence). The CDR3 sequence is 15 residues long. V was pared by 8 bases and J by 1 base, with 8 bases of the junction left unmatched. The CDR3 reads CASEPGQGFNYGYTF. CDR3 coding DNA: TGTGCCAGTGAACCGGGACAGGGCTTTAACTATGGCTACACCTTC. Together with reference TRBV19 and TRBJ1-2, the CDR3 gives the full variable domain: DGGITQSPKYLFRKEGQNVTLSCEQNLNHDAMYWYRQDPGQGLRLIYYSQIVNDFQKGDIAEGYSVSREKKESFPLTVTSAQKNPTAFYLCASEPGQGFNYGYTFGSGTRLTVV.

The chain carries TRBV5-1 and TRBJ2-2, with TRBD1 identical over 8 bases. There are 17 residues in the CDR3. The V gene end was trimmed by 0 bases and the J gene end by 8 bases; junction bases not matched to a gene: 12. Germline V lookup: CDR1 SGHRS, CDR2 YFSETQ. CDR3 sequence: CASSLAVQGAHSGELFF. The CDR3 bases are TGCGCCAGCAGCTTGGCCGTGCAGGGGGCGCATTCGGGGGAGCTGTTTTTT.

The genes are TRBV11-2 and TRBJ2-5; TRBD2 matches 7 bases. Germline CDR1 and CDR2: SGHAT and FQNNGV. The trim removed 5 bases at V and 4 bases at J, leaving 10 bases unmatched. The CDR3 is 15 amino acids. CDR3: CASSPGRGPPETQYF. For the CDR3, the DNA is TGTGCCAGCAGCCCGGGGAGGGGCCCCCCAGAGACCCAGTACTTC.

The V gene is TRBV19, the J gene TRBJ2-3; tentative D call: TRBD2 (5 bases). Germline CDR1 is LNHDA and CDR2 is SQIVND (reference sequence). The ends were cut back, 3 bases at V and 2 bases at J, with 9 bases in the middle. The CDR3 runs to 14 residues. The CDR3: CASSIPGITDTQYF. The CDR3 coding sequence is TGTGCCAGTAGTATTCCGGGGATCACAGATACGCAGTATTTT.

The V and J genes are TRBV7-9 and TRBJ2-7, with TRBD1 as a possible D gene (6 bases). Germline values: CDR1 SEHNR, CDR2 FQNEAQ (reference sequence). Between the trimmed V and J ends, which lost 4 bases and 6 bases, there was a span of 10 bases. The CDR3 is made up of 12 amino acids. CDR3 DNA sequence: TGTGCCAGCAGCTCACAGGGATCCGAGCAGTACTTC. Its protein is CASSSQGSEQYF.

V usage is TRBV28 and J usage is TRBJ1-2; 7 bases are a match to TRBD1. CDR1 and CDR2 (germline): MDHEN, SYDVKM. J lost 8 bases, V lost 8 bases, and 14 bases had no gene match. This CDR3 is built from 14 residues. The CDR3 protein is CASGRQGSHFGYTF. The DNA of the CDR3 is TGTGCCAGCGGGAGACAGGGTTCTCATTTCGGCTACACCTTC.

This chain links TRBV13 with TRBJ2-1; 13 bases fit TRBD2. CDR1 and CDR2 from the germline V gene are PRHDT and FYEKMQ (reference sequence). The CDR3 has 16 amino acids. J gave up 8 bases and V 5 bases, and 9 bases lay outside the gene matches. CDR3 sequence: CASSTRTSGSGDEQFF. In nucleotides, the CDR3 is TGTGCCAGCAGCACACGGACTAGCGGGAGTGGGGATGAGCAGTTCTTC. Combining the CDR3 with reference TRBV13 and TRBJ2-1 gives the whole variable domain AAGVIQSPRHLIKEKRETATLKCYPIPRHDTVYWYQQGPGQDPQFLISFYEKMQSDKGSIPDRFSAQQFSDYHSELNMSSLELGDSALYFCASSTRTSGSGDEQFFGPGTRLTVL.

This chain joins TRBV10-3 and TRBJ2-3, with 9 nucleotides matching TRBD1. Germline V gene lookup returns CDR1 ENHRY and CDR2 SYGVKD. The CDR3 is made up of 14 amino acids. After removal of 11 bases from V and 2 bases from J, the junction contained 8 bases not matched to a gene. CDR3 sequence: CASLQGANTDTQYF. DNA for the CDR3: TGTGCCTCGTTACAGGGGGCTAACACAGATACGCAGTATTTT.

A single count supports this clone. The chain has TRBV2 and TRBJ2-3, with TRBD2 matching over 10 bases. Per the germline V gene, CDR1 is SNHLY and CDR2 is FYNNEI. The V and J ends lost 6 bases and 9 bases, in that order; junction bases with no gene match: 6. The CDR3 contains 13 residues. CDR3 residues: CASRDGLAATQYF. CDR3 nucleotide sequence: TGTGCCAGCAGGGACGGACTAGCGGCGACGCAGTATTTT.

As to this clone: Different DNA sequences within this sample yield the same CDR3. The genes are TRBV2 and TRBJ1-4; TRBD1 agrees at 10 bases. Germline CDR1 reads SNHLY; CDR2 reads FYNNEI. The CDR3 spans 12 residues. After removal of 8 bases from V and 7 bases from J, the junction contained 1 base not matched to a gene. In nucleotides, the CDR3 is TGTGCCAGCCGGGACAGGGGTGAAAAACTGTTTTTT. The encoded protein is CASRDRGEKLFF.

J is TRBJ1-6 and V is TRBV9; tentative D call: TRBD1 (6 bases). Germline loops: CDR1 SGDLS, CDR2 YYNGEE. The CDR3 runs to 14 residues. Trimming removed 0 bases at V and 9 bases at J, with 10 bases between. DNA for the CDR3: TGTGCCAGCAGCGTAGCAGGGGAACTTTCACCCCTCCACTTT. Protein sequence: CASSVAGELSPLHF.

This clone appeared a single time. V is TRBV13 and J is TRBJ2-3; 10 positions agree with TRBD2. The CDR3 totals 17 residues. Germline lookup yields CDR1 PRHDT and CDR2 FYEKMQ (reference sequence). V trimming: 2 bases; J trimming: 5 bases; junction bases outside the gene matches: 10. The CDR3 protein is CASSLPSSGRGQDTQYF. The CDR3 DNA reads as TGTGCCAGCAGCTTACCCTCGAGCGGGAGGGGTCAAGATACGCAGTATTTT.

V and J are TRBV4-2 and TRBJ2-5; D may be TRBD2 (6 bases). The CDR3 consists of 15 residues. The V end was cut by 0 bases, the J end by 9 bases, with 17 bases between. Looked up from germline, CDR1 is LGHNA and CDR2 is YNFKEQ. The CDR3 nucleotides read TGTGCCAGCAGCCAAGATGATCGAGCGGGCGGGGCCCAGTACTTC. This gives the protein CASSQDDRAGGAQYF.

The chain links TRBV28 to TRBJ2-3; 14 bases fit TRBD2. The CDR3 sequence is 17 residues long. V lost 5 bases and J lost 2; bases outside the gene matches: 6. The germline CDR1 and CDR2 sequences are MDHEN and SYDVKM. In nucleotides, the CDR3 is TGTGCCAGCAGTACCGGGACTAGCGGGGGATACACAGATACGCAGTATTTT. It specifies CASSTGTSGGYTDTQYF.

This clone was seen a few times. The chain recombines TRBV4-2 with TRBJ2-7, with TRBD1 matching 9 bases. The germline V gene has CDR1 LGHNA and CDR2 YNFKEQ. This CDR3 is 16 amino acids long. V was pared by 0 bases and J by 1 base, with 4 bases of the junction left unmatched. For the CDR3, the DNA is TGTGCCAGCAGCCAAGAACTAGGACAGGGGTCCTACGAGCAGTACTTC. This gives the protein CASSQELGQGSYEQYF.

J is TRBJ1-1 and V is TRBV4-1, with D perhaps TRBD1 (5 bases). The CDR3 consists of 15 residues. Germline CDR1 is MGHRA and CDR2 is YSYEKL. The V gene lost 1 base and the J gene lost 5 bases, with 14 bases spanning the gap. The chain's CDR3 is CASSQGAGLSTEAFF. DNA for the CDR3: TGCGCCAGCAGCCAAGGGGCAGGGTTGAGTACTGAAGCTTTCTTT.

The CDR3 loop is CASSEPDRPTNYGYTF. The CDR3, as DNA: TGTGCCAGCAGTGAACCCGACAGGCCAACTAACTATGGCTACACCTTC. The chain carries TRBV6-1 and TRBJ1-2, with a possible D match to TRBD1 (6 bases). V lost 2 bases, J lost 0 bases, and 13 bases lay in between. Germline CDR1 MNHNS, CDR2 SASEGT. The CDR3 runs to 16 residues.

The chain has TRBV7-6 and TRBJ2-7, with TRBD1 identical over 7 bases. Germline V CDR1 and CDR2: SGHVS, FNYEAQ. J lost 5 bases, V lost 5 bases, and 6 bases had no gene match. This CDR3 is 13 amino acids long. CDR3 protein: CASSTTGRDEQYF. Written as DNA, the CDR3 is TGTGCCAGCAGCACGACAGGGCGCGACGAGCAGTACTTC.